Listed here is a single T cell receptor beta chain. Splitting of CD4+ cells produced CD45RA+ naive and CD45RA-negative memory subsets. This entry is derived from a study of shared clonotypes between healthy human individuals. For the study at large: Per donor, three plates held CD4 naive cells, three held CD4 memory, two held CD8 naive and one held CD8 memory.

This CDR3 region has 16 residues. Using immunoSEQ multiplex PCR, the repertoire was profiled, and TCRdb retains in-frame clones only, with some absent. Here the sample spans under 2,500,000 clones, around 95% being singletons. The chain employs TRBV21-1 and TRBJ1-1; the table's TRBD1 call for D was not verified on the DNA. TRBV21-1 is labeled a pseudogene. Sequencing used naive CD4+ T cells sorted from blood. The subset here: CD45RA+ positively selected. This receptor was obtained from a man aged 18 to 29 in good health. The CDR3 here is CASSNLRQGRDTEAFF. The CDR3, as DNA: TGTGCCAGCAGCAACTTACGACAGGGAAGAGACACTGAAGCTTTCTTT.